The entry that follows covers one T cell receptor beta chain sequence. This sample stems from a study of T-cell reconstitution after alpha-beta-depleted transplantation in children. Unique molecular identifiers were incorporated into the prepared TCRbeta library. One entry per CDR3 protein, called by TCRdb with MiXCR from the PCR reads. The sample lists 530,000 or so distinct CDR3 sequences, over 25% seen once, with less than 40% in the top ten. The starting material was PBMCs, obtained before TCRalphabeta/CD19-depleted stem cell transplant. The clonotype comes from a boy in the first two years of life with Wiskott-Aldrich syndrome, due to receive a stem cell transplant.

Written as DNA, the CDR3 is TGCGCCAGCACCCGGGACGGGGGGCCTGGAAACACCATATATTTT. This gives the protein CASTRDGGPGNTIYF. This chain links TRBV5-1 with TRBJ1-3, with a tentative D call TRBD1 (6 bases). The CDR3 runs 15 residues. Germline V gene lookup returns CDR1 SGHRS and CDR2 YFSETQ. V lost 6 bases to trimming and J lost 2 bases, with 15 bases between them.